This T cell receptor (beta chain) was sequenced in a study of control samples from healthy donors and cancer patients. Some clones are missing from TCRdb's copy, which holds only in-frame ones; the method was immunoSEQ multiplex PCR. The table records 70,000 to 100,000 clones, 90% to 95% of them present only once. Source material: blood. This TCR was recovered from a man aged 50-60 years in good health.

CDR3 DNA sequence: TGTGCCACCAGTGATTCGACAGGAGCCTATGGCTACACCTTC. Protein sequence: CATSDSTGAYGYTF. This sequence joins TRBV24-1 and TRBJ1-2, with a possible D match to TRBD1 (6 bases). Germline V lookup: CDR1 KGHDR, CDR2 SFDVKD. The V end was cut by 2 bases, the J end by 4 bases, with 10 bases between. The CDR3 spans 14 residues.